These T cell receptor beta chains were read from a single sample in a study of cytomegalovirus exposure and HLA in healthy donors. Clones were sequenced by immunoSEQ multiplex PCR, and TCRdb holds only the in-frame ones, with some missing. The sample has approximately 150,000 clones; the top ten hold 2.2%. Sequences were obtained from PBMCs. The receptor set was obtained from a woman in her late teens or twenties in good health and CMV-seronegative. The CDR3 runs from the conserved cysteine through the conserved F or W. D genes are given only for firm matches.

J,D,length,V,DNA,CDR3
TRBJ1-2,.,15,TRBV4-3,TGCGCCAGCAGCCAAGATCGGCAGGGGTTTTATGGCTACACCTTC,CASSQDRQGFYGYTF
TRBJ2-1,TRBD1,16,TRBV5-1,TGCGCCAGCAGCTCCACCCCGGGACAGGGGATCAATGAGCAGTTCTTC,CASSSTPGQGINEQFF
TRBJ2-1,.,13,TRBV7-9,TGTGCCAGCAGCTTGTCTCCCTTCAATGAGCAGTTCTTC,CASSLSPFNEQFF
TRBJ2-7,TRBD2,18,TRBV5-4,TGTGCCAGCAGCTTGGTGACTAGCGGGAGCAGAGGTCTCTACGAGCAGTACTTC,CASSLVTSGSRGLYEQYF
TRBJ2-7,.,14,TRBV25-1,TGTGCCAGCAGTAAAGCTAGCGAGTCCTACGAGCAGTACTTC,CASSKASESYEQYF
TRBJ2-2,.,12,TRBV30,TGTGCCTGGAGTCCCCCTCCCGGGGAGCTGTTTTTT,CAWSPPPGELFF
TRBJ2-3,.,16,TRBV4-3,TGCGCCAGCAGCCAAGGGCCAGCGGTCGACACAGATACGCAGTATTTT,CASSQGPAVDTDTQYF
TRBJ1-5,.,13,TRBV6-5,TGTGCCAGCTCTGGGGGGGATGGACAGCCCCAGCATTTT,CASSGGDGQPQHF
TRBJ2-5,TRBD2,17,TRBV12-5,TGTGCTAGTGGTAATAAGCTCGGGGCGGGAGGGCAGGGGGCCCAGTACTTC,CASGNKLGAGGQGAQYF
TRBJ2-7,.,14,TRBV2,TGTGCCAGCAGTAGGGGTCTTTCGAGCGACGAGCAGTACTTC,CASSRGLSSDEQYF